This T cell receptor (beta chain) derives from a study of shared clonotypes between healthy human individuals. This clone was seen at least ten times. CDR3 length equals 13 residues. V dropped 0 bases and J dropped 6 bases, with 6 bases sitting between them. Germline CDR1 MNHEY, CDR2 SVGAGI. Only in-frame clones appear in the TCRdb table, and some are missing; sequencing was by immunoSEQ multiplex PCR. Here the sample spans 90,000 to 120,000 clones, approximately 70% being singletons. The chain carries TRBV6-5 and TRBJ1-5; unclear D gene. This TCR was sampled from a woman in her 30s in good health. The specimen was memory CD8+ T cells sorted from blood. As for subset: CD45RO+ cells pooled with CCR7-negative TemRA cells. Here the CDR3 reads CASSYSKSQPQHF. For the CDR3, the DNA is TGTGCCAGCAGTTACTCGAAATCTCAGCCCCAGCATTTT.